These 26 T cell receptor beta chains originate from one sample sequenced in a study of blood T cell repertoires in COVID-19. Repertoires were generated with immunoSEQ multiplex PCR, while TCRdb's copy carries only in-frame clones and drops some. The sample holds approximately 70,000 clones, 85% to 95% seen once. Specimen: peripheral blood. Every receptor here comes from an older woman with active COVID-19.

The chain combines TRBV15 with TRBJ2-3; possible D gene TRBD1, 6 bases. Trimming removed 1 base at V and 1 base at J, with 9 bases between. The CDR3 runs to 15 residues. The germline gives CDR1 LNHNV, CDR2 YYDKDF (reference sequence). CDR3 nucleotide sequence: TGTGCCACCAGCAGAGTGGGGGCGGGCACAGATACGCAGTATTTT. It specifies CATSRVGAGTDTQYF.

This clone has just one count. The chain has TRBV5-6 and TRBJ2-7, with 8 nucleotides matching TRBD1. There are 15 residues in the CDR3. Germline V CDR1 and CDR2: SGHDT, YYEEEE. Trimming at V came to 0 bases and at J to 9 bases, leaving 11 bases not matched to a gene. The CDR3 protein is CASSLVGTGQVRQYF. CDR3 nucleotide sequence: TGTGCCAGCAGCTTGGTCGGGACAGGCCAGGTCCGGCAGTACTTC. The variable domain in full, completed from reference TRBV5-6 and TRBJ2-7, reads DAGVTQSPTHLIKTRGQQVTLRCSPKSGHDTVSWYQQALGQGPQFIFQYYEEEERQRGNFPDRFSGHQFPNYSSELNVNALLLGDSALYLCASSLVGTGQVRQYFGPGTRLTVT.

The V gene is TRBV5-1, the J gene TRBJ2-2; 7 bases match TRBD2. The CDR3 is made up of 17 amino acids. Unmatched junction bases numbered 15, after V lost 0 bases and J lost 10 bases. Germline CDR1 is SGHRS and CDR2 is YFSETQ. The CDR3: CASSLGVPSGEGSELFF. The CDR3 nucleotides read TGCGCCAGCAGCTTGGGCGTTCCTAGCGGAGAAGGATCGGAGCTGTTTTTT.

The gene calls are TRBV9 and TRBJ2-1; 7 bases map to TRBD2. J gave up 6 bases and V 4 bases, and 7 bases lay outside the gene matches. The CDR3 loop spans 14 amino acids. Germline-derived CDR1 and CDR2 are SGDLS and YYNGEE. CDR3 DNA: TGTGCCAGCAGCCCAGTTGCTAGCGGCAATGAGCAGTTCTTC. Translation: CASSPVASGNEQFF.

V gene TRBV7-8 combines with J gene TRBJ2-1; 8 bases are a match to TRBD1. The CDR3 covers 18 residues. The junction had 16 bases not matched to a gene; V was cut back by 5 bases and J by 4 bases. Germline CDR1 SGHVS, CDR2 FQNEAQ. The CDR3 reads CASSKRRVRDRSYNEQFF. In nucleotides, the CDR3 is TGTGCCAGCAGCAAGCGTCGGGTGCGGGACAGGTCATACAATGAGCAGTTCTTC.

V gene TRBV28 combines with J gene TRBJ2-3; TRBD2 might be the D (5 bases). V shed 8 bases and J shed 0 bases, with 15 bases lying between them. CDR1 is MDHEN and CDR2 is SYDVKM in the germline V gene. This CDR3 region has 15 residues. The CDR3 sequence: CASQGLPGSTDTQYF. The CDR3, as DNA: TGTGCCAGCCAAGGACTCCCCGGGAGCACAGATACGCAGTATTTT.

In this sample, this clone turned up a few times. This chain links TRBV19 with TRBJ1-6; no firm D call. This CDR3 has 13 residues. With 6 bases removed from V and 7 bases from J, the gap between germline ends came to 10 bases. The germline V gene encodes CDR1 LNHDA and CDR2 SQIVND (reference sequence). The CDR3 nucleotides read TGTGCCAGTAGATTCGCACGGAATTCACCCCTCCACTTT. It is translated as CASRFARNSPLHF.

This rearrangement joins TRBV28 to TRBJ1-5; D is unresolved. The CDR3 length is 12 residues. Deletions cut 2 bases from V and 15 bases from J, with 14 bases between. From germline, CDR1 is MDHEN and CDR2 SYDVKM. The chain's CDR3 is CASSLGPTVPHF. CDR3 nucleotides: TGTGCCAGCAGTTTAGGGCCGACGGTTCCGCATTTT. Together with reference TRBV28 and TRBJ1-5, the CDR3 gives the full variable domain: DVKVTQSSRYLVKRTGEKVFLECVQDMDHENMFWYRQDPGLGLRLIYFSYDVKMKEKGDIPEGYSVSREKKERFSLILESASTNQTSMYLCASSLGPTVPHFGDGTRLSIL.

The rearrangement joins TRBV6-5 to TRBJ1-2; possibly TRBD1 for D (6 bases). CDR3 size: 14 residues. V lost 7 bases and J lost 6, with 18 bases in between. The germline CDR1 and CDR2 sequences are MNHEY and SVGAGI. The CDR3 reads CASTQGRQGNGYTF. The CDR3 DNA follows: TGTGCCAGCACTCAAGGTCGGCAGGGGAATGGCTACACCTTC.

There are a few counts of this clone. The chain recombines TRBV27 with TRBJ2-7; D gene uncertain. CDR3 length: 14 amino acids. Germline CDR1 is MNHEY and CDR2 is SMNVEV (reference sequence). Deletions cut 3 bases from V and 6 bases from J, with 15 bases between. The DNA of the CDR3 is TGTGCCAGCAGTTTCACCCCTCCGCGCGGCGAGCAGTACTTC. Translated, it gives CASSFTPPRGEQYF.

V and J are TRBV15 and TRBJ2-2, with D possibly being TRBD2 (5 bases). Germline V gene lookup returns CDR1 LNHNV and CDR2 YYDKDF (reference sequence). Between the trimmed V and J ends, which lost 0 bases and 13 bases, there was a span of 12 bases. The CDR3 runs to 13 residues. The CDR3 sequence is CATSRDTGMGLFF. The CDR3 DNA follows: TGTGCCACCAGCAGAGATACCGGGATGGGGCTGTTTTTT.

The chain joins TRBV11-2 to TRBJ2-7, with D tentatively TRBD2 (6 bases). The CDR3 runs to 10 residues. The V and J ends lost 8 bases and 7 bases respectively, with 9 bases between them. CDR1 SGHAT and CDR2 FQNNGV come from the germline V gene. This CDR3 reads CASAGWEQYF. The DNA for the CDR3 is TGTGCCAGCGCGGGGTGGGAGCAGTACTTC. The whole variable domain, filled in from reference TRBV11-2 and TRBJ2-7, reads EAGVAQSPRYKIIEKRQSVAFWCNPISGHATLYWYQQILGQGPKLLIQFQNNGVVDDSQLPKDRFSAERLKGVDSTLKIQPAKLEDSAVYLCASAGWEQYFGPGTRLTVT.

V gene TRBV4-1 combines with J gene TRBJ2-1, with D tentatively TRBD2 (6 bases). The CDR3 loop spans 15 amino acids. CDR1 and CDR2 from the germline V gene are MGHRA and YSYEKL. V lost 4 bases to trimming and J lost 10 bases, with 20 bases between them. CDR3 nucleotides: TGCGCCAGCAGCCCAGAAGAAGGGACTCCGAGGGAGCAGTTCTTC. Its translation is CASSPEEGTPREQFF.

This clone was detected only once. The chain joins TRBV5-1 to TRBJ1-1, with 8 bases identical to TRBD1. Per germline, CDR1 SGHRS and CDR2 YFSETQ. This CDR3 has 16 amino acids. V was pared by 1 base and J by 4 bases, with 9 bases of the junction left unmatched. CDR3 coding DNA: TGCGCCAGCAGCTTGATAGACAGGGGAACTGTCACTGAAGCTTTCTTT. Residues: CASSLIDRGTVTEAFF.

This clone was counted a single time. The CDR3 DNA is TGTGCCAGCAGCCCTGGAGAGGAGCAGTACTTC. This sequence encodes CASSPGEEQYF. The rearrangement links TRBV28 to TRBJ2-7; unclear D gene. The CDR3 extends over 11 amino acids. V was trimmed by 6 bases and J by 7 bases, leaving 10 bases between them. The germline V gene has CDR1 MDHEN and CDR2 SYDVKM.

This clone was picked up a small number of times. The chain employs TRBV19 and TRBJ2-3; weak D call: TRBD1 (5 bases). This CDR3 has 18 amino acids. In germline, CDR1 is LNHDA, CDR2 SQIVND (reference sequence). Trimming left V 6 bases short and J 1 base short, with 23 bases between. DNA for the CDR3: TGTGCCAGTAGCGCCGACGCTCACAGGACCGGTGGCACAGATACGCAGTATTTT. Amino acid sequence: CASSADAHRTGGTDTQYF.

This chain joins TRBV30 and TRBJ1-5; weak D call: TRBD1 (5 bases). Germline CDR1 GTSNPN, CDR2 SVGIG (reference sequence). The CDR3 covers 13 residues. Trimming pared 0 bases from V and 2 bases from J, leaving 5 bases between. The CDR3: CAWSVQGNQPQHF. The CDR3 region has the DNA TGTGCCTGGAGTGTACAGGGCAATCAGCCCCAGCATTTT.

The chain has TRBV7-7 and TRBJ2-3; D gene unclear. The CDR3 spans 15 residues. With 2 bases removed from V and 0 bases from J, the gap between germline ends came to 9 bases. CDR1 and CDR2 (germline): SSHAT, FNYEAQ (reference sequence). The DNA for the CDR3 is TGTGCCAGCAGCTTACGAAGCCATAGCACAGATACGCAGTATTTT. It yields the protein CASSLRSHSTDTQYF.

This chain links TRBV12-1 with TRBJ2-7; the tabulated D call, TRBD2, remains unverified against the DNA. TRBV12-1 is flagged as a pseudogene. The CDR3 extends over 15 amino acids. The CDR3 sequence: CASSRTIGCSYEQYF. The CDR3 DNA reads TGTGCCAGCAGCCGAACTATCGGTTGCTCCTACGAGCAGTACTTC.

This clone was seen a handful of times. CDR3 nucleotide sequence: TGTGCCAGCAGCTCCCCAGGGGGTTTGAACACTGAAGCTTTCTTT. The encoded protein is CASSSPGGLNTEAFF. The chain combines TRBV11-2 with TRBJ1-1, with 7 bases matching TRBD1. With 4 bases clipped from V and 0 bases from J, the junction kept 5 bases outside the gene matches. CDR3 size: 15 residues. CDR1 is SGHAT, CDR2 FQNNGV, per germline.

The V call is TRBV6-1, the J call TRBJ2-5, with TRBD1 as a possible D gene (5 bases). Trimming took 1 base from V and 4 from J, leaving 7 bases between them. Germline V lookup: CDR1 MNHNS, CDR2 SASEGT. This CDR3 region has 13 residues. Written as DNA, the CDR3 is TGTGCCAGCAGTGAAGTTAGGGGAGAGACCCAGTACTTC. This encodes CASSEVRGETQYF.

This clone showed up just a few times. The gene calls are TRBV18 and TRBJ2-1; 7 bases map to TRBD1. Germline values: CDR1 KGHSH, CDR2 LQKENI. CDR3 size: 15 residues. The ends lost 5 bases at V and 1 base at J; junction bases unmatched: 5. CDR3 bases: TGTGCCAGCTCAGGGGCAGGGGGTTCCTACAATGAGCAGTTCTTC. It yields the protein CASSGAGGSYNEQFF. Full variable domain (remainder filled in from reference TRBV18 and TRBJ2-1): NAGVMQNPRHLVRRRGQEARLRCSPMKGHSHVYWYRQLPEEGLKFMVYLQKENIIDESGMPKERFSAEFPKEGPSILRIQQVVRGDSAAYFCASSGAGGSYNEQFFGPGTRLTVL.

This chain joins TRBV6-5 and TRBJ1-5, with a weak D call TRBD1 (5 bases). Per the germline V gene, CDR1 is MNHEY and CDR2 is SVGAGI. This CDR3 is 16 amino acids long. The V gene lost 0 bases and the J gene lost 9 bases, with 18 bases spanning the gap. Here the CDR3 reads CASSYSAVMAGLPQHF. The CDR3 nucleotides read TGTGCCAGCAGTTACTCGGCCGTAATGGCGGGACTGCCCCAGCATTTT.

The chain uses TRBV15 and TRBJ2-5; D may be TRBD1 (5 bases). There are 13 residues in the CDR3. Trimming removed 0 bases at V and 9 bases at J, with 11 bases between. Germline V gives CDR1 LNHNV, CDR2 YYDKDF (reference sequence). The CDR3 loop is CATSRDRNRPQYF. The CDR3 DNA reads TGTGCCACCAGCAGAGATCGGAACAGGCCCCAGTACTTC.

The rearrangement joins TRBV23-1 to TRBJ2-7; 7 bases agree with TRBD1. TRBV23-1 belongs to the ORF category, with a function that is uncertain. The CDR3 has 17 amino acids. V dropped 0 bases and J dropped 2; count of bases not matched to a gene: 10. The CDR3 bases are TGCGCCAGCAGTCAATCTAAAGCCGGGGACAGAACCTACGAGCAGTACTTC. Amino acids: CASSQSKAGDRTYEQYF.

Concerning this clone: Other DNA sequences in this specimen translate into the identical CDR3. This CDR3 reads CASSIRGSNQPQHF. Here the CDR3 DNA reads TGTGCCAGTAGTATTAGGGGTAGCAATCAGCCCCAGCATTTT. This chain links TRBV19 with TRBJ1-5; possibly TRBD1 for D (5 bases). This CDR3 has 14 amino acids. Germline V lookup: CDR1 LNHDA, CDR2 SQIVND (reference sequence). V lost 3 bases and J lost 0, with 6 bases in between.